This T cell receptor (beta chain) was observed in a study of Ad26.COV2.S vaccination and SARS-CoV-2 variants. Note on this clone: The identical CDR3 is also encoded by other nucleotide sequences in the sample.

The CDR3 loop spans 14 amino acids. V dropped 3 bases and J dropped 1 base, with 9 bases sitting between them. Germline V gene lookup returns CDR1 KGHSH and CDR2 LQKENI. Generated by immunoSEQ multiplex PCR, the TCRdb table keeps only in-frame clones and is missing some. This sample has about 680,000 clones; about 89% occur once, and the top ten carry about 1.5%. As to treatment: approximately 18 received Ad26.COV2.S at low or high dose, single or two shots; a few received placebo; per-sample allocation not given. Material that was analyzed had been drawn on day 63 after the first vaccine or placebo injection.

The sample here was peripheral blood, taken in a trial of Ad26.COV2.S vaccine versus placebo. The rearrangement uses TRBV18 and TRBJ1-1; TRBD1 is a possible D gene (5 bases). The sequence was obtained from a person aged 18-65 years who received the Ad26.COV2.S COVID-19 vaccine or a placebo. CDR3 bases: TGTGCCAGCTCACCGCAGGGCGCGAACACTGAAGCTTTCTTT. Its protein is CASSPQGANTEAFF.